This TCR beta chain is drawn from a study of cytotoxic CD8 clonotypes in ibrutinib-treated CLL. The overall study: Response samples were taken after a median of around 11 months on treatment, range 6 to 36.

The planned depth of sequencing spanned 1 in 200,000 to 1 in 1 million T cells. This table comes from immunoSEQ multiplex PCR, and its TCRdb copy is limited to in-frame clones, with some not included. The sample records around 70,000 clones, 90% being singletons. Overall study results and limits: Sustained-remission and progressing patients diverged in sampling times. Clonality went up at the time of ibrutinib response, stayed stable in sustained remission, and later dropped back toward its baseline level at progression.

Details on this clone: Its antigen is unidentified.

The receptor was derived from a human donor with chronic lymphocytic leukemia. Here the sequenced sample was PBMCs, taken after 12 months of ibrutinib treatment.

CDR3 amino acids: CAWSVRLEDTVEFF. In DNA form, the CDR3 reads TGTGCCTGGAGTGTACGCCTAGAAGACACAGTGGAGTTCTTC. The chain uses TRBV30 and TRBJ2-1; no definite D call. The germline V gene encodes CDR1 GTSNPN and CDR2 SVGIG (reference sequence). This CDR3 spans 14 amino acids. The germline V and J ends were trimmed by 0 bases and 14 bases, with 20 bases remaining between them.